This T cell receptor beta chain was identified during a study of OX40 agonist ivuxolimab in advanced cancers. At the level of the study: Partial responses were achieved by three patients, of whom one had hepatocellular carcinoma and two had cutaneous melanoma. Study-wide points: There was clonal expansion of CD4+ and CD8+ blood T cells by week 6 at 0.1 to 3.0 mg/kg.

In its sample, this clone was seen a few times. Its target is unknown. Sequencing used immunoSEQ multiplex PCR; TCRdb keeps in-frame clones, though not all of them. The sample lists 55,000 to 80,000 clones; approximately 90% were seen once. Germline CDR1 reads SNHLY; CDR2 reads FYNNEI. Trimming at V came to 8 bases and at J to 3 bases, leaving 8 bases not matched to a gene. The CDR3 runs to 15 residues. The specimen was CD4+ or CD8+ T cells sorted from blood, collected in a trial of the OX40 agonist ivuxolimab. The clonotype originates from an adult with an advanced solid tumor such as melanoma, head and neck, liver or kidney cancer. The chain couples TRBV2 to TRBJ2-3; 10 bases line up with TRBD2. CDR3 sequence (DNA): TGTGCCAGCTGCCGTCCTAGCGGGGGTACAGATACGCAGTATTTT. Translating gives CASCRPSGGTDTQYF.